Here is one TCR beta chain with its context. Measured with immunoSEQ multiplex PCR; TCRdb has only the in-frame clones, and not every one. In the table there are 75,000 to 100,000 clones, roughly 86% of which are singletons. The CDR3 has 15 amino acids. V lost 5 bases and J 5 bases, leaving 16 bases between the germline ends. Germline V CDR1 and CDR2: SGHAT, FQNNGV. The sample comes from a study of control samples from healthy donors and cancer patients. The genes are TRBV11-2 and TRBJ2-1; D is possibly TRBD1 (5 bases). The receptor comes from a woman in her forties or fifties in good health. The specimen was blood. Here the CDR3 DNA reads TGTGCCAGCAGCCCAGGGTTAGGATTGAACAATGAGCAGTTCTTC. Its translation is CASSPGLGLNNEQFF. Looking up the rest from reference TRBV11-2 and TRBJ2-1 gives the full variable domain: EAGVAQSPRYKIIEKRQSVAFWCNPISGHATLYWYQQILGQGPKLLIQFQNNGVVDDSQLPKDRFSAERLKGVDSTLKIQPAKLEDSAVYLCASSPGLGLNNEQFFGPGTRLTVL.